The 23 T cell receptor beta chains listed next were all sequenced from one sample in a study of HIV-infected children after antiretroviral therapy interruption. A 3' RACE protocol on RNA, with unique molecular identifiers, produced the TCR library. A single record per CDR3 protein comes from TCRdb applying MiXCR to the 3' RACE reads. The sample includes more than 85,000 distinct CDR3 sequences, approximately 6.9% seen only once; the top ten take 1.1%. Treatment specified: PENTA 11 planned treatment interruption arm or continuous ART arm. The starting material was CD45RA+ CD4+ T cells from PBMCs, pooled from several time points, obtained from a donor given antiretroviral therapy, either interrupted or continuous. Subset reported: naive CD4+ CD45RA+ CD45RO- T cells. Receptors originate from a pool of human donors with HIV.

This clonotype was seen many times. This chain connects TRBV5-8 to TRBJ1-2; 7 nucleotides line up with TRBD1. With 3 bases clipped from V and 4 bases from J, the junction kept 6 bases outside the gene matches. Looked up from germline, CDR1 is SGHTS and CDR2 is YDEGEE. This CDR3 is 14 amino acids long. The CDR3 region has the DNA TGTGCCAGCAGCTGGGGACAGATAATCTATGGCTACACCTTC. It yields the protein CASSWGQIIYGYTF.

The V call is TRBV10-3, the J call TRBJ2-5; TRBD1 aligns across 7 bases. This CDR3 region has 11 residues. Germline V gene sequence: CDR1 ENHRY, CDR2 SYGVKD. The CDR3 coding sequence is TGTGCTACAGGGGTTCAAGAGACCCAGTACTTC. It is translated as CATGVQETQYF.

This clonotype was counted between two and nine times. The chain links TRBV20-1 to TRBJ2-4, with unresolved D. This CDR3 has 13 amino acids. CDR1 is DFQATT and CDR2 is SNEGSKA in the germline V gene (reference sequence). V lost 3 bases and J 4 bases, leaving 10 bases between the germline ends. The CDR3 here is CSARAQNKNIQYF. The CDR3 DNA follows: TGCAGTGCTAGGGCCCAGAATAAAAACATTCAGTACTTC.

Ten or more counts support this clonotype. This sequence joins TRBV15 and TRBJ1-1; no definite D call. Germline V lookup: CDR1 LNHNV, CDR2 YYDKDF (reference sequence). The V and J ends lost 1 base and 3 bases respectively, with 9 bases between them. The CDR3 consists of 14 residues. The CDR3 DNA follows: TGTGCCACCAGCAGAGCCACCGCTCACACTGAAGCTTTCTTT. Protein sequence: CATSRATAHTEAFF.

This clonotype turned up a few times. CDR3 region: CASSPRRLSNEKLFF. Here the CDR3 DNA reads TGTGCCAGCAGTCCCCGGCGACTCTCTAATGAAAAACTGTTTTTT. V is TRBV6-6 and J is TRBJ1-4; D not resolved. The CDR3 has 15 amino acids. The V end was cut by 5 bases, the J end by 3 bases, with 13 bases between. Germline CDR1 reads MNHNY; CDR2 reads SVGAGI (reference sequence).

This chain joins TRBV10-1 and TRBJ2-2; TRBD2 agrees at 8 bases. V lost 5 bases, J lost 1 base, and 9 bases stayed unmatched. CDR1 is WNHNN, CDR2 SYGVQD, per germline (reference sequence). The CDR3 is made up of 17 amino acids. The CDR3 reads CASSSPGLGVNTGELFF. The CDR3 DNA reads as TGCGCCAGCAGTTCCCCGGGACTAGGTGTGAACACCGGGGAGCTGTTTTTT.

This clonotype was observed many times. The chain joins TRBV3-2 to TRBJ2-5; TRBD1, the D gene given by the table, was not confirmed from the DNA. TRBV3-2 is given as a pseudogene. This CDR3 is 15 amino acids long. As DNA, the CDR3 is TGTGCCAGCAGCCGGCGCGGGGCGACCCAAGAGACCCAGTACTTC. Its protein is CASSRRGATQETQYF.

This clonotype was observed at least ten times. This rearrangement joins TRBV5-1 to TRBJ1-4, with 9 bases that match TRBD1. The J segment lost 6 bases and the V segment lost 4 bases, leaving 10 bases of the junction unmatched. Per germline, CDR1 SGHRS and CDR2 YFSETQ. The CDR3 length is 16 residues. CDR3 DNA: TGCGCCAGCAGCCCCCGGGACAGGGAGGGGGATGAAAAACTGTTTTTT. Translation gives CASSPRDREGDEKLFF.

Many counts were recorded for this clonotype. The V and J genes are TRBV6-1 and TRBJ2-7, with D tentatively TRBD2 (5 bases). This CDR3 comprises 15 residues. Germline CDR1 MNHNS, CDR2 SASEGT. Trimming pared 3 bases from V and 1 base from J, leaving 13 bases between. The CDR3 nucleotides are TGTGCCAGCAGTGAGCCCTCAAGCGGATCCTACGAGCAGTACTTC. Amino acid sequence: CASSEPSSGSYEQYF.

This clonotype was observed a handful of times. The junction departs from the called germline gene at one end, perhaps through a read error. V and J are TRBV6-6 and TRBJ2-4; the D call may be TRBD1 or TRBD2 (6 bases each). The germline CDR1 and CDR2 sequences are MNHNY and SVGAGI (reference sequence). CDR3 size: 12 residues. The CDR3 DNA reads TGTGCCAGCGGGGACTGGGGGGACACCTTGTACTTT. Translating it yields CASGDWGDTLYF.

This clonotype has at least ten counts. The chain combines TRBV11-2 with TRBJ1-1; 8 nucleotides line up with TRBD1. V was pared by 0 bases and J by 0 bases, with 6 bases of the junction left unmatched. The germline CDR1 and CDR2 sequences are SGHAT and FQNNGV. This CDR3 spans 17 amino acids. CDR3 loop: CASSLDQGALMNTEAFF. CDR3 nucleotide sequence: TGTGCCAGCAGCTTAGATCAGGGGGCCCTCATGAACACTGAAGCTTTCTTT. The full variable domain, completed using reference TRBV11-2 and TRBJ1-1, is EAGVAQSPRYKIIEKRQSVAFWCNPISGHATLYWYQQILGQGPKLLIQFQNNGVVDDSQLPKDRFSAERLKGVDSTLKIQPAKLEDSAVYLCASSLDQGALMNTEAFFGQGTRLTVV.

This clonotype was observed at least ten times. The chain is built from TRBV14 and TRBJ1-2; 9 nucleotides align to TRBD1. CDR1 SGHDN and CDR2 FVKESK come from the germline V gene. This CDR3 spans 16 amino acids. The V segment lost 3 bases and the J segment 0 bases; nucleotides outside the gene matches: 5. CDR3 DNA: TGTGCCAGCAGCCAGACACGGACAGGGGCTAACTATGGCTACACCTTC. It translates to CASSQTRTGANYGYTF.

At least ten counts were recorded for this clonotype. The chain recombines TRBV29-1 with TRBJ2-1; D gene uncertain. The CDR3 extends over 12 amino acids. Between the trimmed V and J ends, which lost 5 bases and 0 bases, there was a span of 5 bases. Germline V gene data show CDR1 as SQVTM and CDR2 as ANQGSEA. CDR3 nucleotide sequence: TGCAGCGTTAGATCCTCCTACAATGAGCAGTTCTTC. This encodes CSVRSSYNEQFF.

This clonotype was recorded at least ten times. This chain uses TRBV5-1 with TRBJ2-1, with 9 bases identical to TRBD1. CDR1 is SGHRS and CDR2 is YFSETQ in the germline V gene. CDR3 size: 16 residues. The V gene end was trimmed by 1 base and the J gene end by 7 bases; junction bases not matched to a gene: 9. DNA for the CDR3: TGCGCCAGCAGCTTGCGCGTCGGGACAGGGATAAATGAGCAGTTCTTC. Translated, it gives CASSLRVGTGINEQFF.

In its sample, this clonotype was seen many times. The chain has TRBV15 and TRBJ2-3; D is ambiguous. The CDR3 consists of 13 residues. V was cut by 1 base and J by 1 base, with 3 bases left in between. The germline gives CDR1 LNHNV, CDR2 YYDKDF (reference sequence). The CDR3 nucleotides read TGTGCCACCAGCAGAGGGGGCACAGATACGCAGTATTTT. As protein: CATSRGGTDTQYF.

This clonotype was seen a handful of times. The DNA of the CDR3 is TGTGCCAGCAGCACCGACAGGGGATTTACCTACGAGCAGTACTTC. Translated: CASSTDRGFTYEQYF. This chain connects TRBV12-3 or TRBV12-4 to TRBJ2-7; 8 positions match TRBD1. V was pared by 6 bases and J by 2 bases, with 9 bases of the junction left unmatched. The CDR3 runs 15 residues.

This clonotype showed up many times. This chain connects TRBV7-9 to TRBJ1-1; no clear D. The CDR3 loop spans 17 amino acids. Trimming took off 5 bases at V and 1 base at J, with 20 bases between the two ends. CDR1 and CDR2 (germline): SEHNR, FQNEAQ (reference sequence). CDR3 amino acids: CASSKPSLVGRNTEAFF. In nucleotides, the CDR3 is TGTGCCAGCAGCAAGCCGTCGCTTGTGGGTAGGAACACTGAAGCTTTCTTT. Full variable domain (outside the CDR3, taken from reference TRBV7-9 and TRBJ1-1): DTGVSQNPRHKITKRGQNVTFRCDPISEHNRLYWYRQTLGQGPEFLTYFQNEAQLEKSRLLSDRFSAERPKGSFSTLEIQRTEQGDSAMYLCASSKPSLVGRNTEAFFGQGTRLTVV.

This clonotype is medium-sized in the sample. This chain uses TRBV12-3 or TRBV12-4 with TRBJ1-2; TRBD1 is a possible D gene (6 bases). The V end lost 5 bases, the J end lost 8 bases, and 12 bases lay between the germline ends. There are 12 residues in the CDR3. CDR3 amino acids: CASSVRGSGYTF. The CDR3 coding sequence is TGTGCCAGCAGTGTCAGGGGTTCGGGCTACACCTTC.

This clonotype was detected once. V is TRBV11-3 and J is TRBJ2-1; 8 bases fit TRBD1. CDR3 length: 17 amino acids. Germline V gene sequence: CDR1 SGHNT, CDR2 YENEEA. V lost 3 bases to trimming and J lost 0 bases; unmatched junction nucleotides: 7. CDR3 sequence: CASSFSAGTGSYNEQFF. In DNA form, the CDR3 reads TGTGCCAGCAGCTTTTCCGCCGGGACAGGCTCCTACAATGAGCAGTTCTTC.

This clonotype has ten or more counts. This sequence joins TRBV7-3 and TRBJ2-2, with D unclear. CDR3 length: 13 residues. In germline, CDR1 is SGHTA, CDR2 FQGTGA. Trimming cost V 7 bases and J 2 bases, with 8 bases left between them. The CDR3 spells CASTTDNTGELFF. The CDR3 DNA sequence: TGTGCCAGCACGACTGACAACACCGGGGAGCTGTTTTTT.

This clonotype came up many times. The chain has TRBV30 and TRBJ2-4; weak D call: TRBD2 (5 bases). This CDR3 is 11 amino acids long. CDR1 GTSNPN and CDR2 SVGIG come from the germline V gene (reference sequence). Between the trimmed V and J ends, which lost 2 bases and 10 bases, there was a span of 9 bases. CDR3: CAWSTGEIQYF. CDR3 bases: TGTGCCTGGAGTACCGGGGAAATTCAGTACTTC.

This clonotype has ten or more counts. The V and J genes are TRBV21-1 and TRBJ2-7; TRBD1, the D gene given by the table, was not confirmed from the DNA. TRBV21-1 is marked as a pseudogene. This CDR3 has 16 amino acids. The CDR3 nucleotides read TGTGCCAGCAGCAACCTGCCCCGGGACAGGCACCCCGAGCAGTACTTC. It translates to CASSNLPRDRHPEQYF.

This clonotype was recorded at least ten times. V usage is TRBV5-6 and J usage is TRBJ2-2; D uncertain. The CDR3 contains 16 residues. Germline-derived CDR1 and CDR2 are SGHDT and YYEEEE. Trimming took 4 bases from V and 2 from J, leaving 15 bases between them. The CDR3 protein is CASSRWSGQNTGELFF. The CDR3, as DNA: TGTGCCAGCAGCCGGTGGTCAGGCCAAAACACCGGGGAGCTGTTTTTT.